The clone carrying this T cell receptor (beta chain) was observed a few times. What it binds is unknown. As part of library construction, unique molecular identifiers were attached to individual cDNA molecules. TCRdb independently ran MiXCR on the 5' RACE reads; one entry per CDR3 protein. The data show more than 75,000 distinct CDR3 sequences, roughly an eighth seen once. The germline CDR1 and CDR2 sequences are DFQATT and SNEGSKA (reference sequence). The germline V and J ends were trimmed by 5 bases and 6 bases, with 21 bases remaining between them. The CDR3 covers 15 residues. These data are taken from a study of early T cells in non-severe SARS-CoV-2 infection. Study results and limitations: Comparison of clonotypes with VDJdb favored anti-spike CD8 responses while missing private and CD4 specificities.

This sequence originates from an adult who was a healthcare worker with PCR-confirmed SARS-CoV-2 infection or an uninfected control (not recorded which). Input material: whole blood. This chain uses TRBV20-1 with TRBJ2-3, with a tentative D call TRBD2 (7 bases). In nucleotides, the CDR3 is TGCAGTGCTCCGTCCTGGGGGGGGCCAACTGATACGCAGTATTTT. Translating gives CSAPSWGGPTDTQYF.